These 5 T cell receptor beta chains share one sample of origin, sequenced in a study of graft-versus-host responses after intestinal transplantation. These receptors' targets are unknown. The repertoire was sequenced with immunoSEQ multiplex PCR; TCRdb's copy has only in-frame clones and lacks some. The sample contains fewer than 95,000 clones, approximately 95% of which appear only once. The specimen comprised unstimulated CD8+ T cells sorted from spleen or lymph node cells, sampled before intestinal transplant. The receptors originated from a human donor who received an intestinal transplant.

The chain has TRBV19 and TRBJ2-1; 9 bases line up with TRBD1. The ends lost 11 bases at V and 12 bases at J; junction bases unmatched: 11. Per the germline V gene, CDR1 is LNHDA and CDR2 is SQIVND (reference sequence). There are 12 residues in the CDR3. The CDR3 nucleotides read TGTGCCGCTTCGACAGGGGGTAACCCGCAGTTCTTC. The encoded protein is CAASTGGNPQFF.

The rearrangement joins TRBV9 to TRBJ2-7; a weak D match, TRBD1 (6 bases). The V gene's germline CDR1 is SGDLS and CDR2 YYNGEE. The CDR3 is made up of 14 amino acids. Trimming pared 0 bases from V and 1 base from J, leaving 8 bases between. CDR3: CASSVGDNSYEQYF. The CDR3 DNA is TGTGCCAGCAGCGTAGGGGACAATTCCTACGAGCAGTACTTC.

The chain uses TRBV27 and TRBJ1-6; 7 positions match TRBD1. The CDR3 is 14 residues long. V lost 6 bases, J lost 6 bases, and 5 bases stayed unmatched. The germline CDR1 and CDR2 sequences are MNHEY and SMNVEV (reference sequence). The CDR3 protein is CASRSGGINSPLHF. CDR3 DNA: TGTGCCAGCAGGTCAGGGGGAATTAATTCACCCCTCCACTTT.

The CDR3 reads CASSPQRVSTDTQYF. The CDR3 DNA is TGTGCCAGCAGCCCACAGCGGGTCAGCACAGATACGCAGTATTTT. The V and J genes are TRBV7-9 and TRBJ2-3; D might be TRBD2 (6 bases). V was cut by 5 bases and J by 0 bases, with 12 bases left in between. The CDR3 sequence is 15 residues long. CDR1 is SEHNR, CDR2 FQNEAQ, per germline (reference sequence).

The chain has TRBV6-1 and TRBJ2-4; 7 positions match TRBD2. CDR1 and CDR2 from the germline V gene are MNHNS and SASEGT. The CDR3 spans 16 residues. Trimming cost V 4 bases and J 3 bases; bases outside gene matches: 9. The DNA of the CDR3 is TGTGCCAGCAGTGGTTGGCGGGAGAGCGGCAAAAACATTCAGTACTTC. Its protein is CASSGWRESGKNIQYF.